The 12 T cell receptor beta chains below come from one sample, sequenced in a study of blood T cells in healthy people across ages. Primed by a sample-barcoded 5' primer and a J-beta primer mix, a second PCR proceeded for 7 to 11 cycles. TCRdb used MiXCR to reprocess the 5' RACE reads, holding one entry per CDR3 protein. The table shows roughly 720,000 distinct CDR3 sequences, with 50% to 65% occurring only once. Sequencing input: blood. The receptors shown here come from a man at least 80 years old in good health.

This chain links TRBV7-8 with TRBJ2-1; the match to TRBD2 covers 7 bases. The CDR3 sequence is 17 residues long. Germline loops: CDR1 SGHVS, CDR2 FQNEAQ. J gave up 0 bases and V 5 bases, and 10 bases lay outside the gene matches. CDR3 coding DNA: TGTGCCAGCAGCCCAAGCGGGACTCCTAGCTCCTACAATGAGCAGTTCTTC. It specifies CASSPSGTPSSYNEQFF.

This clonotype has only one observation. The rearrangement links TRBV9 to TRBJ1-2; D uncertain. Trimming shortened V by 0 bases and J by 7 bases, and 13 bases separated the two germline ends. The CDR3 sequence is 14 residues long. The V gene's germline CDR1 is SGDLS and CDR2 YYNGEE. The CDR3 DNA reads TGTGCCAGCAGCGTAGGGGGTGGTTGGGCTGGCTACACCTTC. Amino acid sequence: CASSVGGGWAGYTF.

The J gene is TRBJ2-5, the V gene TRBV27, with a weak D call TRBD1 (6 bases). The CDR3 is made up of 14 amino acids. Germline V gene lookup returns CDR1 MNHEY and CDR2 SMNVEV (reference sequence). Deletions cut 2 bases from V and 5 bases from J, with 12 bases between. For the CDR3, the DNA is TGTGCCAGCAGTTTAAACAGGGTTCACGAGACCCAGTACTTC. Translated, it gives CASSLNRVHETQYF.

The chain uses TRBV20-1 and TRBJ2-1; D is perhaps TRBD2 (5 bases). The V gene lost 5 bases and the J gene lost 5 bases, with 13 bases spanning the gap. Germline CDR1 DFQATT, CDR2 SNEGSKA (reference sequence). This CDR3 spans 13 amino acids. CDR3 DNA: TGCAGTGCTCCTAGCTCGGATCACAATGAGCAGTTCTTC. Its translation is CSAPSSDHNEQFF.

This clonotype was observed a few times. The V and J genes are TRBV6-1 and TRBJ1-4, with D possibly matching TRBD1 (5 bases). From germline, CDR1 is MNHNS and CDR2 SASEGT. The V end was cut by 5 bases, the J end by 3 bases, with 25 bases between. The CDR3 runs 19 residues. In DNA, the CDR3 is TGTGCCAGCAGTCGCCCCTTGGGGCCTCGGGAGAGGGCTAATGAAAAACTGTTTTTT. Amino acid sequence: CASSRPLGPRERANEKLFF.

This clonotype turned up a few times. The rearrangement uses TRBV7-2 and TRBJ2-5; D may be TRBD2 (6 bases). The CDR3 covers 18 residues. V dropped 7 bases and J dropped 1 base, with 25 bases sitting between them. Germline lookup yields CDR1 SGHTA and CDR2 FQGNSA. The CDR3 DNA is TGTGCCAGCACCTTCGCCCTACGATCGGGGGAGGCCCAAGAGACCCAGTACTTC. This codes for CASTFALRSGEAQETQYF.

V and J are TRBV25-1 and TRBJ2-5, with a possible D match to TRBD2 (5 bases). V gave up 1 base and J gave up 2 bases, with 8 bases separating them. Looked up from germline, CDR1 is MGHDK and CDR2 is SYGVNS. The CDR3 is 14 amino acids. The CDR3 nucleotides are TGTGCCAGCAGTGAATGCCGGACTCAAGAGACCCAGTACTTC. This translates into CASSECRTQETQYF.

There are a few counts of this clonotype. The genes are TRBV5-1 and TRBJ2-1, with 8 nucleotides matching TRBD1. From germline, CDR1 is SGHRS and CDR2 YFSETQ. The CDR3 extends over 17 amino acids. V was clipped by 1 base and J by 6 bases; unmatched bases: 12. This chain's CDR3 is CASSLQPDRVIPNEQFF. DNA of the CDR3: TGCGCCAGCAGCTTGCAACCGGACAGGGTGATACCCAATGAGCAGTTCTTC.

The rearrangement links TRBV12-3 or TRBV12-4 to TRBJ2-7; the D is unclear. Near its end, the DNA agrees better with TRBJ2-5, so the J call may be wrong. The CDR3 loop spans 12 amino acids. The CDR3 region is CASSVYRETQYF. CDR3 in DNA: TGTGCCAGCTCAGTTTATAGGGAGACCCAGTACTTC.

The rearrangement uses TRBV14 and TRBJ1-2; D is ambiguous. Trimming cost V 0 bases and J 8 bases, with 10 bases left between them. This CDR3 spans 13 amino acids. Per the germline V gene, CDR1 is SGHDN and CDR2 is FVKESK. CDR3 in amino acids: CASSQDPTMGYTF. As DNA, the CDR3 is TGTGCCAGCAGCCAAGATCCAACGATGGGCTACACCTTC.

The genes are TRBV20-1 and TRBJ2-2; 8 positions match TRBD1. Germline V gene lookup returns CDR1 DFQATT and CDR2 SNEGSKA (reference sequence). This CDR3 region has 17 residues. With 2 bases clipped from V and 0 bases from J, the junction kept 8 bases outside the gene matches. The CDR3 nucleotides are TGCAGTGCTAGATATTCAGGGGGCGCATCGAACACCGGGGAGCTGTTTTTT. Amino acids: CSARYSGGASNTGELFF.

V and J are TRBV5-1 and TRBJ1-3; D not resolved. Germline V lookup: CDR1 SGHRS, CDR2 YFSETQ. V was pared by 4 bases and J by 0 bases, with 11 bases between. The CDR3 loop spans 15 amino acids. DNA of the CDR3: TGCGCCAGCAGCCTAAGTCCTGTCTCTGGAAACACCATATATTTT. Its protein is CASSLSPVSGNTIYF.